These T cell receptor beta chains were read from a single sample in a study of OX40 agonist ivuxolimab in advanced cancers. Measured with immunoSEQ multiplex PCR; TCRdb has only the in-frame clones, and not every one. The sample shows approximately 30,000 clones, approximately 92% of them seen only once. The sample in question was CD4+ or CD8+ T cells sorted from blood, obtained in a trial of the OX40 agonist ivuxolimab. The receptors come from an adult with an advanced solid tumor such as melanoma, head and neck, liver or kidney cancer. The CDR3 runs from the conserved cysteine through the conserved F or W. The order of the fields is D gene, J gene, V gene, clone size, CDR3 DNA, CDR3 protein. A D gene is named only where the DNA matches it firmly. Rows give clone size only sometimes, using once, few, many, or a class for an expanded clone.

d_gene: TRBD2; j_gene: TRBJ2-1; v_gene: TRBV27; abundance: -; CDR3nt: TGTGCCAGCACTCCCGGGACTAGCGGGCTCAATGAGCAGTTCTTC; CDR3aa: CASTPGTSGLNEQFF
d_gene: TRBD2; j_gene: TRBJ2-4; v_gene: TRBV6-5; abundance: -; CDR3nt: TGTGCCAGCAGTTACTCGGCGGGAGGGCCGAACATTCAGTACTTC; CDR3aa: CASSYSAGGPNIQYF
d_gene: TRBD1; j_gene: TRBJ2-1; v_gene: TRBV4-3; abundance: -; CDR3nt: TGCGCCAGCAGCCAAGGGACAGGGGCATATGAGCAGTTCTTC; CDR3aa: CASSQGTGAYEQFF
d_gene: TRBD2; j_gene: TRBJ2-3; v_gene: TRBV9; abundance: -; CDR3nt: TGTGCCAGCAGCGTTAGCGGGAGCTTACTTAGCACAGATACGCAGTATTTT; CDR3aa: CASSVSGSLLSTDTQYF
d_gene: -; j_gene: TRBJ2-2; v_gene: TRBV14; abundance: few; CDR3nt: TGTGCCAGCAGCCAAGGCAGGGCGTTGAATATCAGGGAGCTGTTTTTT; CDR3aa: CASSQGRALNIRELFF
d_gene: -; j_gene: TRBJ2-3; v_gene: TRBV4-3; abundance: -; CDR3nt: TGCGCCAGCAGCCAAGATTTTCGCGCCGTGGGTACGCAGTATTTT; CDR3aa: CASSQDFRAVGTQYF
d_gene: TRBD1; j_gene: TRBJ2-1; v_gene: TRBV5-1; abundance: -; CDR3nt: TGCGCCAGCAGTACCGGGACAGCTCCGTTCTTC; CDR3aa: CASSTGTAPFF
d_gene: TRBD2; j_gene: TRBJ2-1; v_gene: TRBV7-8; abundance: -; CDR3nt: TGTGCCAGCAGTTCTAACCGACTAGCGGGAGGGCAGAGGGGCAGGGACAATGAGCAGTTCTTC; CDR3aa: CASSSNRLAGGQRGRDNEQFF
d_gene: -; j_gene: TRBJ1-1; v_gene: TRBV13; abundance: -; CDR3nt: TGTGCCAGCAGCTTAGGAGGGGAGAAGAACACTGAAGCTTTCTTT; CDR3aa: CASSLGGEKNTEAFF
d_gene: -; j_gene: TRBJ1-5; v_gene: TRBV16; abundance: -; CDR3nt: TGTGCCAGCAGCCAAGAAAGTGCAGCCAATCAGCCCCAGCATTTT; CDR3aa: CASSQESAANQPQHF
d_gene: -; j_gene: TRBJ2-7; v_gene: TRBV9; abundance: -; CDR3nt: TGTGCCAGCAGCGTAGGGGGGACTGCCTACGAGCAGTACTTC; CDR3aa: CASSVGGTAYEQYF
d_gene: TRBD2; j_gene: TRBJ2-5; v_gene: TRBV7-2; abundance: once; CDR3nt: TGTGCCAGCAGCCCCCTACTAGCGGGGGTCCGGGAGACCCAGTACTTC; CDR3aa: CASSPLLAGVRETQYF
d_gene: TRBD2; j_gene: TRBJ2-3; v_gene: TRBV6-4; abundance: few; CDR3nt: TGTGCCAGCAGTGAAGCTAGCGGGAGTGGAACAGATACGCAGTATTTT; CDR3aa: CASSEASGSGTDTQYF
d_gene: TRBD1; j_gene: TRBJ2-7; v_gene: TRBV13; abundance: -; CDR3nt: TGTGCCAGCAGCCCACTCCGGGACAGGGGCCACGAGCAGTACTTC; CDR3aa: CASSPLRDRGHEQYF
d_gene: -; j_gene: TRBJ2-1; v_gene: TRBV18; abundance: -; CDR3nt: TGTGCCAGCTCCCCTCGGGACATCCCAAGGGAGCAGTTCTTC; CDR3aa: CASSPRDIPREQFF
d_gene: -; j_gene: TRBJ2-7; v_gene: TRBV27; abundance: -; CDR3nt: TGTGCCAGCAGTTTCTCGTGGAGCTCCTACGAGCAGTACTTC; CDR3aa: CASSFSWSSYEQYF